Following are 9 T cell receptor beta chains from one sample sequenced in a study of read filtering for tumor transcriptome and immune sequencing. From about 0.4 ug of RNA, a library with molecular barcoded alpha/delta and beta/gamma adaptors was made. A single record per CDR3 protein comes from TCRdb applying MiXCR to the reads. Among roughly 46,000 distinct CDR3 sequences listed, roughly 12% were seen once. Specimen: a population of CD138-negative cells sorted from bone marrow. The receptors were sampled from a donor aged 40 or older with multiple myeloma.

This clonotype was counted many times. V gene TRBV3-1 combines with J gene TRBJ2-7; weak D call: TRBD1 (5 bases). The CDR3 runs 12 residues. Trimming left V 6 bases short and J 3 bases short, with 9 bases between. Germline lookup yields CDR1 LGHDT and CDR2 YNNKEL (reference sequence). The CDR3 reads CASSKGDYEQYF. As DNA, the CDR3 is TGTGCCAGCAGTAAAGGGGACTACGAGCAGTACTTC.

This clonotype has a count of ten or more. The chain joins TRBV27 to TRBJ2-2; D uncertain. Trimming removed 3 bases from V and 4 bases from J, with 3 bases in between. The CDR3 spans 12 residues. Germline CDR1 is MNHEY and CDR2 is SMNVEV (reference sequence). This chain's CDR3 is CASSFRTGELFF. The DNA of the CDR3 is TGTGCCAGCAGTTTCCGCACCGGGGAGCTGTTTTTT.

At least ten counts were recorded for this clonotype. The V gene is TRBV12-3 or TRBV12-4, the J gene TRBJ1-2; 7 nucleotides align to TRBD1. The V gene end was trimmed by 6 bases and the J gene end by 4 bases; junction bases not matched to a gene: 8. This CDR3 has 14 amino acids. The CDR3 DNA sequence: TGTGCCAGCAGCAACACAGGGGAGGTCTATGGCTACACCTTC. Residues: CASSNTGEVYGYTF.

Ten or more counts support this clonotype. Being one base from a much bigger clone, this may be a read error. The chain employs TRBV7-9 and TRBJ2-1, with D unresolved. V gave up 1 base and J gave up 12 bases, with 16 bases separating them. The germline V gene encodes CDR1 SEHNR and CDR2 FQNEAQ (reference sequence). The CDR3 is made up of 14 amino acids. The CDR3 DNA sequence: TGTGCCAGCAGCTTAGAGGTGGTGGGTTTGGGGCAGTTCTTC. Translating gives CASSLEVVGLGQFF.

This clonotype showed up just a few times. This sequence may be a read error, since a much larger clone differs from it by one base. The rearrangement joins TRBV19 to TRBJ2-7, with D uncertain. V lost 5 bases, J lost 9 bases, and 20 bases lay in between. This CDR3 region has 14 residues. Germline V gene sequence: CDR1 LNHDA, CDR2 SQIVND (reference sequence). This chain's CDR3 is CASSQRIPSDGQYF. The CDR3, as DNA: TGTGCCAGTAGTCAAAGGATCCCTTCGGACGGGCAGTACTTC.

Many counts were recorded for this clonotype. The rearrangement links TRBV5-4 to TRBJ1-5, with no clear D. V lost 0 bases, J lost 5 bases, and 6 bases lay in between. The CDR3 consists of 13 residues. The V gene's germline CDR1 is SGHNT and CDR2 YYREEE (reference sequence). The CDR3 nucleotides are TGTGCCAGCAGCTTGGACGGAGATCAGCCCCAGCATTTT. The encoded protein is CASSLDGDQPQHF.

This clonotype was seen ten or more times. The J gene is TRBJ2-1, the V gene TRBV7-6, with a possible D match to TRBD1 (6 bases). V was pared by 4 bases and J by 4 bases, with 20 bases between. This CDR3 has 17 residues. Germline V gives CDR1 SGHVS, CDR2 FNYEAQ. The CDR3 nucleotides read TGTGCCAGCAGCTCATCCGGACAGTTGGGGACATACAATGAGCAGTTCTTC. Protein product: CASSSSGQLGTYNEQFF.

This clonotype was counted ten times or more. This chain joins TRBV29-1 and TRBJ1-1; TRBD1 matches 7 bases. The CDR3 is 12 residues long. CDR1 is SQVTM and CDR2 is ANQGSEA in the germline V gene. J was trimmed by 4 bases and V by 6 bases; bases with no gene match: 5. CDR3 bases: TGCAGCGTCGGACAGGATCTCACTGAAGCTTTCTTT. This sequence encodes CSVGQDLTEAFF.

This clonotype was seen repeatedly, ten times or more. The rearrangement links TRBV5-1 to TRBJ2-2, with 8 nucleotides matching TRBD2. With 5 bases clipped from V and 4 bases from J, the junction kept 7 bases outside the gene matches. The CDR3 extends over 15 amino acids. Germline CDR1 is SGHRS and CDR2 is YFSETQ. CDR3: CASRLLADRTGELFF. Here the CDR3 DNA reads TGCGCCAGCAGGTTACTAGCGGATCGCACCGGGGAGCTGTTTTTT.